The 26 T cell receptor beta chains in this list originate from one sample, sequenced in a study of blood T cell repertoires in COVID-19. Sequencing was performed with immunoSEQ multiplex PCR; in TCRdb, only in-frame clones are kept and a portion is missing. The table records roughly 8,000 clones, more than 70% of them present only once. The sample taken for sequencing was peripheral blood. These receptors came from an older woman with active COVID-19.

In this sample, this clone turned up once. V usage is TRBV4-1 and J usage is TRBJ2-1, with 8 nucleotides matching TRBD2. V was clipped by 6 bases and J by 0 bases; unmatched bases: 4. CDR1 and CDR2 from the germline V gene are MGHRA and YSYEKL. The CDR3 is 15 residues long. CDR3 sequence (DNA): TGCGCCAGCAGGATCCGGGGGGGCTCCTACAATGAGCAGTTCTTC. This gives the protein CASRIRGGSYNEQFF.

This sequence joins TRBV24-1 and TRBJ1-2; D gene ambiguous. The CDR3 consists of 13 residues. V lost 5 bases to trimming and J lost 5 bases, with 11 bases between them. The germline V gene encodes CDR1 KGHDR and CDR2 SFDVKD. In DNA, the CDR3 is TGTGCCACCAGTGCAGGACTAACGTATGGCTACACCTTC. Translated, it gives CATSAGLTYGYTF.

This rearrangement joins TRBV3-1 (or the pseudogene TRBV3-2) to TRBJ2-7; 7 bases are a match to TRBD2. After removal of 4 bases from V and 3 bases from J, the junction contained 12 bases not matched to a gene. The CDR3 runs 16 residues. The germline V gene encodes CDR1 LGHDT and CDR2 YNNKEL (reference sequence). CDR3 DNA sequence: TGTGCCAGCAGCCCCACCCTCGGGGGGAGGCTCTACGAGCAGTACTTC. Translating it yields CASSPTLGGRLYEQYF.

The gene calls are TRBV7-2 and TRBJ1-2; D may be TRBD1 (5 bases). V dropped 1 base and J dropped 0 bases, with 12 bases sitting between them. The CDR3 runs 16 residues. Germline CDR1 reads SGHTA; CDR2 reads FQGNSA. For the CDR3, the DNA is TGTGCCAGCAGCTTAGACAACAGGAAATCTAACTATGGCTACACCTTC. It codes for CASSLDNRKSNYGYTF.

V and J are TRBV6-1 and TRBJ1-1, with D possibly matching TRBD1 (5 bases). Trimming took 1 base from V and 0 from J, leaving 6 bases between them. From germline, CDR1 is MNHNS and CDR2 SASEGT. The CDR3 has 14 amino acids. The CDR3 DNA is TGTGCCAGCAGTGAAGTGGGGCTGAACACTGAAGCTTTCTTT. Translation gives CASSEVGLNTEAFF.

CDR3 coding DNA: TGTGCCAGCAGCGTGACAGGAAACTATGGCTACACCTTC. It specifies CASSVTGNYGYTF. V usage is TRBV9 and J usage is TRBJ1-2; D possibly corresponds to TRBD1 (6 bases). Germline CDR1 is SGDLS and CDR2 is YYNGEE. CDR3 length: 13 amino acids. V was cut by 2 bases and J by 2 bases, with 7 bases left in between.

The chain combines TRBV11-3 with TRBJ2-7; TRBD1 matches at 7 bases. The CDR3 has 15 residues. V dropped 2 bases and J dropped 2; count of bases not matched to a gene: 6. Germline values: CDR1 SGHNT, CDR2 YENEEA. CDR3 bases: TGTGCCAGCAGCTTAACGGCAGGGGGTCCCTACGAGCAGTACTTC. Encoded protein: CASSLTAGGPYEQYF.

The rearrangement links TRBV11-3 to TRBJ2-1, with TRBD1 matching 8 bases. The CDR3 runs to 15 residues. V shed 5 bases and J 7 bases; nucleotides not matched to a gene: 10. Germline V gene lookup returns CDR1 SGHNT and CDR2 YENEEA. The CDR3, as DNA: TGTGCCAGCAGCCTCGAAAGGACAGGGCCAAATGAGCAGTTCTTC. Translated: CASSLERTGPNEQFF.

CDR3 amino acids: CASSQEGGAGGKLFF. CDR3 nucleotide sequence: TGCGCCAGCAGCCAAGAAGGAGGGGCTGGTGGAAAACTGTTTTTT. The chain links TRBV4-1 to TRBJ1-4; the D gene is possibly TRBD1 (5 bases). Germline V lookup: CDR1 MGHRA, CDR2 YSYEKL. The length of the CDR3 is 15 residues. V dropped 0 bases and J dropped 10 bases, with 15 bases sitting between them.

This clone appeared once. The gene calls are TRBV9 and TRBJ1-2, with 7 bases fitting TRBD1. This CDR3 is 17 amino acids long. With 4 bases clipped from V and 1 base from J, the junction kept 13 bases outside the gene matches. Germline values: CDR1 SGDLS, CDR2 YYNGEE. Here the CDR3 reads CASSPHGDRTFNYGYTF. Written as DNA, the CDR3 is TGTGCCAGCAGCCCCCATGGGGACAGAACGTTTAACTATGGCTACACCTTC.

The rearrangement uses TRBV2 and TRBJ1-4, with TRBD1 matching 7 bases. The junction had 4 bases not matched to a gene; V was cut back by 10 bases and J by 5 bases. This CDR3 comprises 12 residues. The germline gives CDR1 SNHLY, CDR2 FYNNEI. CDR3 loop: CATDRWNEKLFF. The CDR3 DNA sequence: TGTGCCACGGACAGGTGGAATGAAAAACTGTTTTTT.

J is TRBJ1-2 and V is TRBV5-5; 9 bases map to TRBD1. V shed 4 bases, J shed 6 bases, and the junction held 10 bases outside the gene matches. The germline V gene encodes CDR1 SGHKS and CDR2 YYEKEE (reference sequence). The CDR3 is 15 residues long. The CDR3 DNA reads TGTGCCAGCAGCGTAAACCGGGACAGGGTGCATGGCTACACCTTC. Protein product: CASSVNRDRVHGYTF.

The J gene is TRBJ2-7, the V gene TRBV7-8, with 12 positions matching TRBD2. CDR1 and CDR2 (germline): SGHVS, FQNEAQ. The CDR3 loop spans 14 amino acids. Germline trimming cut 7 bases from V and 5 bases from J; bases unmatched to any gene: 6. CDR3 nucleotides: TGTGCCAGCATTCGGACTAGCGGGGTCAACGAGCAGTACTTC. As protein: CASIRTSGVNEQYF. Looking up the rest from reference TRBV7-8 and TRBJ2-7 gives the full variable domain: GAGVSQSPRYKVAKRGQDVALRCDPISGHVSLFWYQQALGQGPEFLTYFQNEAQLDKSGLPSDRFFAERPEGSVSTLKIQRTQQEDSAVYLCASIRTSGVNEQYFGPGTRLTVT.

The genes are TRBV28 and TRBJ2-3; 7 bases line up with TRBD2. Trimming at V came to 5 bases and at J to 2 bases, leaving 13 bases not matched to a gene. CDR1 and CDR2 from the germline V gene are MDHEN and SYDVKM. The CDR3 is 17 residues long. The CDR3 DNA sequence: TGTGCCAGCAGTGGGCCCCGGGGTAGCGGGTACACAGATACGCAGTATTTT. It is translated as CASSGPRGSGYTDTQYF.

This sequence joins TRBV20-1 and TRBJ1-1; D remains ambiguous. CDR1 DFQATT and CDR2 SNEGSKA come from the germline V gene (reference sequence). Deletions cut 1 base from V and 3 bases from J, with 3 bases between. CDR3 length: 11 amino acids. CDR3 sequence (DNA): TGCAGTGCTAGAGGGCACACTGAAGCTTTCTTT. Amino acids: CSARGHTEAFF.

This clone showed up just a few times. The chain uses TRBV9 and TRBJ2-7; TRBD1 agrees at 7 bases. The CDR3 loop spans 15 amino acids. Germline CDR1 and CDR2: SGDLS and YYNGEE. V was pared by 0 bases and J by 2 bases, with 5 bases of the junction left unmatched. CDR3 region: CASSVAGTATYEQYF. CDR3 DNA sequence: TGTGCCAGCAGCGTAGCTGGGACAGCCACCTACGAGCAGTACTTC.

This chain links TRBV29-1 with TRBJ2-3; possible D gene TRBD2, 6 bases. In germline, CDR1 is SQVTM, CDR2 ANQGSEA. CDR3 length equals 14 residues. V was shortened by 6 bases and J by 4 bases, with 17 bases between the two germline ends. Here the CDR3 reads CSVGSLSLADTQYF. The CDR3 bases are TGCAGCGTCGGGAGCTTATCCTTGGCAGATACGCAGTATTTT.

V is TRBV11-2 and J is TRBJ2-5; D call uncertain. Per germline, CDR1 SGHAT and CDR2 FQNNGV. Trimming pared 0 bases from V and 2 bases from J, leaving 10 bases between. The CDR3 is 15 amino acids. DNA of the CDR3: TGTGCCAGCAGCTTAGAGAGCAGACATCAAGAGACCCAGTACTTC. Amino acid sequence: CASSLESRHQETQYF.

The J gene is TRBJ1-2, the V gene TRBV4-1; 8 bases fit TRBD1. Germline values: CDR1 MGHRA, CDR2 YSYEKL. This CDR3 has 16 amino acids. After removal of 2 bases from V and 4 bases from J, the junction contained 9 bases not matched to a gene. The CDR3 coding sequence is TGCGCCAGCAGCCAACCTCTACAGGACAGGGTCTATGGCTACACCTTC. As protein: CASSQPLQDRVYGYTF.

The chain couples TRBV24-1 to TRBJ1-1; D unclear. V was shortened by 7 bases and J by 0 bases, with 11 bases between the two germline ends. Germline CDR1 KGHDR, CDR2 SFDVKD. CDR3 length equals 14 residues. CDR3 in DNA: TGTGCCACCAGGAGTTCGCAGGTGAACACTGAAGCTTTCTTT. As protein: CATRSSQVNTEAFF.

This CDR3 reads CASSPSGFGTDINYGYTF. The CDR3, as DNA: TGTGCCAGCAGTCCCTCGGGGTTTGGGACAGACATTAACTATGGCTACACCTTC. The V call is TRBV27, the J call TRBJ1-2, with TRBD1 matching 7 bases. The germline CDR1 and CDR2 sequences are MNHEY and SMNVEV (reference sequence). Germline trimming cut 5 bases from V and 1 base from J; bases unmatched to any gene: 16. The CDR3 is 18 amino acids.

V is TRBV30 and J is TRBJ2-1; D remains ambiguous. Per germline, CDR1 GTSNPN and CDR2 SVGIG (reference sequence). Trimming removed 5 bases at V and 4 bases at J, with 9 bases between. This CDR3 region has 12 residues. DNA for the CDR3: TGTGCCTGGGCCCCCGTTTACAATGAGCAGTTCTTC. Amino acids: CAWAPVYNEQFF.

This clone was found once. The chain joins TRBV19 to TRBJ2-7, with D possibly matching TRBD1 (6 bases). Germline CDR1 LNHDA, CDR2 SQIVND (reference sequence). This CDR3 has 15 residues. Trimming removed 5 bases from V and 2 bases from J, with 16 bases in between. The CDR3 nucleotides read TGTGCCAGTAGTCCCCTGATGGGGGCCCCCTACGAGCAGTACTTC. Translated, it gives CASSPLMGAPYEQYF. Full variable domain (missing parts from reference TRBV19 and TRBJ2-7): DGGITQSPKYLFRKEGQNVTLSCEQNLNHDAMYWYRQDPGQGLRLIYYSQIVNDFQKGDIAEGYSVSREKKESFPLTVTSAQKNPTAFYLCASSPLMGAPYEQYFGPGTRLTVT.

This clone has more than one count but fewer than ten. V usage is TRBV19 and J usage is TRBJ2-3; 8 bases are a match to TRBD1. Losses at the gene ends were 5 bases for V and 5 bases for J; bases not matched to a gene: 6. This CDR3 is built from 14 residues. Per the germline V gene, CDR1 is LNHDA and CDR2 is SQIVND (reference sequence). CDR3 nucleotide sequence: TGTGCCAGTAGTGCGGACAGGGCACGAGATACGCAGTATTTT. Protein: CASSADRARDTQYF.

This sequence joins TRBV12-3 or TRBV12-4 and TRBJ2-7; D remains unclear. V was pared by 6 bases and J by 2 bases, with 11 bases between. CDR3 size: 13 residues. The CDR3 is CASSNSRTYEQYF. In DNA, the CDR3 is TGTGCCAGCAGCAACAGTAGGACCTACGAGCAGTACTTC.

This clone is medium-sized. CDR3 sequence reads: CASSPESNQPQHF. The CDR3 DNA follows: TGTGCCAGCAGTCCGGAGAGCAATCAGCCCCAGCATTTT. This chain connects TRBV6-4 to TRBJ1-5, with no clear D. The CDR3 loop spans 13 amino acids. V lost 5 bases and J lost 1, with 6 bases in between. From germline, CDR1 is MRHNA and CDR2 SNTAGT.